This T cell receptor beta chain was captured by sequencing in a study of OX40 agonist ivuxolimab in advanced cancers. The study's findings and limits: Expanded peripheral T-cell antigen specificity went undetermined.

To note about this clone: Antigen: not known.

TCRdb keeps only in-frame clones here, not all; method: immunoSEQ multiplex PCR. Here the sample spans roughly 41,000 clones, over 75% being singletons. If patients had autoimmune disease history or systemic immunosuppression, they were excluded. Unmatched junction bases numbered 14, after V lost 6 bases and J lost 4 bases. Germline V gene data show CDR1 as LNHDA and CDR2 as SQIVND (reference sequence). The CDR3 extends over 18 amino acids. This specimen consisted of CD4+ or CD8+ T cells sorted from blood, obtained in a trial of the OX40 agonist ivuxolimab. This receptor was taken from an adult with an advanced solid tumor such as melanoma, head and neck, liver or kidney cancer. This chain connects TRBV19 to TRBJ2-2; 10 nucleotides agree with TRBD2. CDR3 region: CASRAGALLAGPTGELFF. The DNA for the CDR3 is TGTGCCAGTAGGGCGGGGGCACTACTAGCGGGACCCACCGGGGAGCTGTTTTTT.